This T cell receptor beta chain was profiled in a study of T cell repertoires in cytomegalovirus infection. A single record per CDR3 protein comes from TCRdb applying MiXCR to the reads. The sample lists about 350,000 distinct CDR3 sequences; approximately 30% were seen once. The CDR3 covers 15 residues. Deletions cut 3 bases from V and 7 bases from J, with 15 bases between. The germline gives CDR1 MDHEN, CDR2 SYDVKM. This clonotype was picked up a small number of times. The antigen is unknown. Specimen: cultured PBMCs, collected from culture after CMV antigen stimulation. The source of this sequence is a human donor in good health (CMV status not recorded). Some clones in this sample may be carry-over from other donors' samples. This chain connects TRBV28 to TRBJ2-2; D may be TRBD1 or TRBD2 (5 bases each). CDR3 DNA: TGTGCCAGCAGTTTTGGGGACCTCCTGCGCGGGGAGCTGTTTTTT. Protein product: CASSFGDLLRGELFF.